The rows below give T cell receptor beta chains drawn from one sample of a study of blood T cell repertoires in COVID-19. The data were produced by immunoSEQ multiplex PCR, yet TCRdb's version contains in-frame clones alone and is incomplete. The repertoire includes 300,000 or so clones, roughly 90% of them detected once, and around 2.6% sits in the top ten. The source material was PBMCs or T cells enriched from blood (not recorded which). Every receptor here comes from a man aged 55-75 years who had recovered from COVID-19. The CDR3 runs from the conserved cysteine through the conserved F or W. Each record gives: V gene, clone size, D gene, J gene, CDR3 protein, CDR3 DNA. D genes are given only for firm matches. Clone size is shown for a subset of rows, as once, few, many or a class of expanded clone.

TRBV6-5	NA	NA	TRBJ2-1	CASSYSRGGQKQFF	TGTGCCAGCAGTTACTCACGCGGAGGGCAAAAGCAGTTCTTC
TRBV6-1	NA	NA	TRBJ2-7	CASSEAPQTYEQYF	TGTGCCAGCAGTGAAGCGCCACAGACCTACGAGCAGTACTTC
TRBV25-1	NA	NA	TRBJ1-1	CASSEWAAQYAFF	TGTGCCAGCAGTGAATGGGCAGCTCAGTACGCTTTCTTT
TRBV11-2	many	NA	TRBJ1-1	CASSLEFGSRNTEAFF	TGTGCCAGCAGCTTAGAATTCGGGTCGCGGAACACTGAAGCTTTCTTT
TRBV4-1	NA	NA	TRBJ1-1	CASSQPLREGEAFF	TGCGCCAGCAGCCAACCCCTCCGGGAGGGGGAAGCTTTCTTT
TRBV11-2	NA	NA	TRBJ1-1	CASSPWALEAFF	TGTGCCAGCAGCCCGTGGGCCCTTGAAGCTTTCTTT
TRBV18	NA	TRBD1	TRBJ1-5	CASSPRSDRGSATPQPQHF	TGTGCCAGCTCACCCCGATCGGACAGGGGTTCCGCAACCCCTCAGCCCCAGCATTTT
TRBV27	NA	NA	TRBJ2-7	CATGEAYEQYF	TGTGCCACCGGGGAAGCCTACGAGCAGTACTTC
TRBV20-1	NA	NA	TRBJ1-4	CSASGAPNEKLFF	TGCAGTGCTAGTGGGGCTCCTAATGAAAAACTGTTTTTT
TRBV19	NA	NA	TRBJ1-5	CASMDTTNQPQHF	TGTGCCAGTATGGACACGACTAATCAGCCCCAGCATTTT
TRBV7-9	NA	NA	TRBJ1-4	CASSPGTEYNEKLFF	TGTGCCAGCAGCCCAGGTACAGAGTATAATGAAAAACTGTTTTTT
TRBV30	NA	TRBD1	TRBJ1-2	CAWSPQGDYGYTF	TGTGCCTGGAGTCCCCAGGGGGATTATGGCTACACCTTC
TRBV11-3	NA	TRBD1	TRBJ1-6	CASSPRTGVNSPLHF	TGTGCCAGCAGCCCCCGGACAGGGGTCAATTCACCCCTCCACTTT
TRBV7-2	NA	NA	TRBJ2-7	CASSLSGTYEQYF	TGTGCCAGCAGCTTATCAGGGACCTACGAGCAGTACTTC
TRBV7-2	NA	TRBD1	TRBJ1-2	CASSNPGQGLYGYTF	TGTGCCAGCAGTAACCCGGGACAGGGTCTCTATGGCTACACCTTC
TRBV28	NA	TRBD1	TRBJ1-2	CASSSPSTRTGEGYTF	TGTGCCAGCAGTTCCCCCTCGACCCGGACAGGGGAAGGCTACACCTTC